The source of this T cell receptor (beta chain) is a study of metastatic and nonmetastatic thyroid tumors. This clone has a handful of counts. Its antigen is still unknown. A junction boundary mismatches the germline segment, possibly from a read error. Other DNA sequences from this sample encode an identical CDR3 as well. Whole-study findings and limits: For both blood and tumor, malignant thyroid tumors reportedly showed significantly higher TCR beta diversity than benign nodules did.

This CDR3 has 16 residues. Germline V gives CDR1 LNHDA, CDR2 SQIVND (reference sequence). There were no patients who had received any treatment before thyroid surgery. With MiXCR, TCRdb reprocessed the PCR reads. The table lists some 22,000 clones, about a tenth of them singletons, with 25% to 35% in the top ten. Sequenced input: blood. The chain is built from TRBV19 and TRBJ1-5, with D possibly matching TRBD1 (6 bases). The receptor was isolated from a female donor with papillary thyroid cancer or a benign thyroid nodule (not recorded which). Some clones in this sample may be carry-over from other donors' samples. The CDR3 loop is CASSATSGTSNQPQHF. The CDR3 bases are TGCGCCAGTAGTGCCACCTCCGGGACATCTAATCAGCCCCAGCATTTT.